The 31 T cell receptor beta chains below were found in one sample sequenced in a study of blood T cell repertoires in COVID-19 (dated by TCRdb to 2018 to 2020). Library preparation used the immunoSEQ multiplex PCR assay. TCRdb carries this immuneACCESS record with in-frame sequences only. Its versions omit some clonotypes, under half of them owing to an unresolved V gene in the studies checked, with the rest unexplained. This sample has around 110,000 clones in its table, and 82% of those were observed once. The biggest ten clones account for approximately 7.6% of the sample. Input material: peripheral blood. The origin of the receptors is a man aged 70-80 years with active or convalescent COVID-19.

This clone was counted a single time. This chain links TRBV27 with TRBJ2-6; 7 bases map to TRBD1. V gave up 6 bases and J gave up 11 bases; unmatched junction bases: 13. The CDR3 covers 15 residues. CDR1 MNHEY and CDR2 SMNVEV come from the germline V gene (reference sequence). The CDR3 sequence is CASRNYRGREHVLTF. CDR3 in DNA: TGTGCCAGCAGGAACTACAGGGGAAGGGAACACGTCCTGACTTTC.

The CDR3 DNA follows: TGTGCCAGCAGCTCCCGGGGACAGGGGGCGGCTGAAGCTTTCTTT. The encoded protein is CASSSRGQGAAEAFF. V is TRBV6-2 or TRBV6-3 and J is TRBJ1-1; 12 bases map to TRBD1. The CDR3 runs to 15 residues. V shed 6 bases and J 6 bases; nucleotides not matched to a gene: 8. Germline lookup yields CDR1 MNHEY and CDR2 SVGEGT.

This clone was detected only once. V and J are TRBV5-5 and TRBJ1-4; 10 nucleotides line up with TRBD1. CDR3 size: 19 residues. Germline loops: CDR1 SGHKS, CDR2 YYEKEE (reference sequence). V lost 1 base and J lost 5; bases outside the gene matches: 14. The CDR3 spells CASSLLRSGRTGGNEKLFF. The CDR3 nucleotides read TGTGCCAGCAGCTTGTTGCGTTCGGGTCGGACAGGGGGGAATGAAAAACTGTTTTTT.

This chain links TRBV7-9 with TRBJ2-7; D is ambiguous. Germline CDR1 reads SEHNR; CDR2 reads FQNEAQ (reference sequence). The V gene lost 5 bases and the J gene lost 2 bases, with 13 bases spanning the gap. This CDR3 comprises 14 residues. CDR3 nucleotide sequence: TGTGCCAGCAGCCAAACAATTGTTCCCTACGAGCAGTACTTC. Translating gives CASSQTIVPYEQYF.

The chain joins TRBV18 to TRBJ1-5; 7 bases align to TRBD1. V lost 2 bases, J lost 6 bases, and 4 bases stayed unmatched. Germline V lookup: CDR1 KGHSH, CDR2 LQKENI. There are 14 residues in the CDR3. CDR3 nucleotides: TGTGCCAGCTCACCATCAGGGGGAAGTCAGCCCCAGCATTTT. This encodes CASSPSGGSQPQHF.

The chain recombines TRBV6-2 or TRBV6-3 with TRBJ1-5; 9 bases align to TRBD1. Germline V gene sequence: CDR1 MNHEY, CDR2 SVGEGT. The CDR3 sequence is 20 residues long. V shed 2 bases and J 0 bases; nucleotides not matched to a gene: 14. The CDR3 region has the DNA TGTGCCAGCAGTTACGGGTTTATTGGACAGGGGCGTTATAGCAATCAGCCCCAGCATTTT. Amino acid sequence: CASSYGFIGQGRYSNQPQHF.

This chain joins TRBV4-1 and TRBJ2-3; the match to TRBD2 covers 8 bases. V dropped 4 bases and J dropped 2; count of bases not matched to a gene: 8. The CDR3 length is 16 residues. CDR1 and CDR2 from the germline V gene are MGHRA and YSYEKL. The CDR3: CASSRTSGGFTDTQYF. The CDR3 DNA is TGCGCCAGCAGCCGGACAAGCGGGGGATTCACAGATACGCAGTATTTT.

The V and J genes are TRBV23-1 and TRBJ1-1; D is possibly TRBD1 (5 bases). Being an ORF, TRBV23-1 has a function that is uncertain. V gave up 0 bases and J gave up 5 bases, with 19 bases separating them. The CDR3 length is 17 residues. The CDR3 DNA sequence: TGCGCCAGCAGTCAATCAGGGACTTTTAGCGAGGGGACTGAAGCTTTCTTT. Protein product: CASSQSGTFSEGTEAFF.

The chain recombines TRBV12-3 or TRBV12-4 with TRBJ2-5; D is uncertain. This CDR3 region has 13 residues. V lost 2 bases and J lost 2, with 6 bases in between. Here the CDR3 DNA reads TGTGCCAGCAGTTTACGTATACAAGAGACCCAGTACTTC. Translation gives CASSLRIQETQYF.

To note about this clone: The same CDR3 arises from other DNA sequences in this sample as well. This chain joins TRBV9 and TRBJ2-1, with TRBD2 identical over 9 bases. The length of the CDR3 is 15 residues. The germline CDR1 and CDR2 sequences are SGDLS and YYNGEE. V shed 2 bases, J shed 1 base, and the junction held 1 base outside the gene matches. The CDR3 DNA reads as TGTGCCAGCAGCGTCAGCGGGGGGTCCTACAATGAGCAGTTCTTC. This codes for CASSVSGGSYNEQFF.

This sequence joins TRBV12-3 or TRBV12-4 and TRBJ2-7, with D hard to call. This CDR3 comprises 11 residues. Trimming took off 6 bases at V and 2 bases at J, with 5 bases between the two ends. The CDR3 DNA is TGTGCCAGCAGCCCCGCCTACGAGCAGTACTTC. This translates into CASSPAYEQYF.

The J gene is TRBJ2-1, the V gene TRBV4-3, with D possibly matching TRBD2 (5 bases). Trimming removed 0 bases at V and 3 bases at J, with 21 bases between. Germline V lookup: CDR1 LGHNA, CDR2 YSLEER. CDR3 size: 19 residues. This CDR3 is CASSQDVTSGVNVYNEQFF. DNA of the CDR3: TGCGCCAGCAGCCAAGATGTAACCTCCGGGGTGAATGTCTACAATGAGCAGTTCTTC.

The gene calls are TRBV7-2 and TRBJ2-7; no reliable D call. This CDR3 is built from 13 residues. The V gene's germline CDR1 is SGHTA and CDR2 FQGNSA. V lost 4 bases to trimming and J lost 6 bases, with 13 bases between them. The CDR3 loop reads CASSSRIWSEQYF. Here the CDR3 DNA reads TGTGCCAGCAGCTCCAGAATTTGGTCCGAGCAGTACTTC.

V is TRBV19 and J is TRBJ1-1; D may be TRBD1 (6 bases). Germline CDR1 reads LNHDA; CDR2 reads SQIVND (reference sequence). The V end was cut by 7 bases, the J end by 3 bases, with 15 bases between. CDR3 length: 14 amino acids. The CDR3 DNA follows: TGTGCCAGTAACCACAGGGCGTGGGACACTGAAGCTTTCTTT. It encodes CASNHRAWDTEAFF.

In its sample, this clone was seen once. The chain is built from TRBV25-1 and TRBJ2-7, with a possible D match to TRBD1 (6 bases). The germline gives CDR1 MGHDK, CDR2 SYGVNS. Trimming cost V 6 bases and J 0 bases, with 6 bases left between them. CDR3 length equals 12 residues. In DNA form, the CDR3 reads TGTGCCAGCAGGGACAGCTCCTACGAGCAGTACTTC. Translation: CASRDSSYEQYF.

The chain employs TRBV20-1 and TRBJ1-1, with TRBD1 matching over 7 bases. With 8 bases clipped from V and 4 bases from J, the junction kept 4 bases outside the gene matches. Germline lookup yields CDR1 DFQATT and CDR2 SNEGSKA (reference sequence). The length of the CDR3 is 11 residues. The CDR3 DNA is TGCAGTTCAACAGGGGCCACTGAAGCTTTCTTT. As protein: CSSTGATEAFF.

The V call is TRBV19, the J call TRBJ1-3; D might be TRBD1 (6 bases). Germline V CDR1 and CDR2: LNHDA, SQIVND (reference sequence). With 6 bases removed from V and 0 bases from J, the gap between germline ends came to 9 bases. The CDR3 consists of 14 residues. CDR3 DNA: TGTGCCAGTAGCCCAGGGGACTCTGGAAACACCATATATTTT. Its translation is CASSPGDSGNTIYF.

The CDR3 nucleotides are TGTGCCAGCAGCTTAGAACGTCTAGATGAGCAGTTCTTC. As protein: CASSLERLDEQFF. The J gene is TRBJ2-1, the V gene TRBV11-2, with D uncertain. The germline V and J ends were trimmed by 0 bases and 8 bases, with 8 bases remaining between them. CDR1 and CDR2 from the germline V gene are SGHAT and FQNNGV. This CDR3 comprises 13 residues.

In this sample, this clone turned up a few times. The V call is TRBV9, the J call TRBJ1-1; possible D gene TRBD1, 5 bases. V lost 0 bases and J 5 bases, leaving 14 bases between the germline ends. This CDR3 has 15 residues. Germline CDR1 reads SGDLS; CDR2 reads YYNGEE. CDR3 in DNA: TGTGCCAGCAGCGTAGCTGGCGGGGCGGGGACTGAAGCTTTCTTT. This gives the protein CASSVAGGAGTEAFF. Full variable domain (outside the CDR3, taken from reference TRBV9 and TRBJ1-1): DSGVTQTPKHLITATGQRVTLRCSPRSGDLSVYWYQQSLDQGLQFLIQYYNGEERAKGNILERFSAQQFPDLHSELNLSSLELGDSALYFCASSVAGGAGTEAFFGQGTRLTVV.

This clone was observed a handful of times. The chain has TRBV11-2 and TRBJ2-1; 11 nucleotides match TRBD2. The junction had 6 bases not matched to a gene; V was cut back by 1 base and J by 10 bases. CDR1 and CDR2 from the germline V gene are SGHAT and FQNNGV. This CDR3 is built from 15 residues. The chain's CDR3 is CASSLVGLAGPEQFF. The CDR3 nucleotides are TGTGCCAGCAGCTTAGTAGGACTAGCGGGTCCGGAGCAGTTCTTC.

About this clone itself: Relative to the germline gene, one junction end is altered; a read error may explain this. The chain combines TRBV7-7 with TRBJ2-1; 7 positions match TRBD2. The CDR3 has 17 residues. Germline CDR1 and CDR2: SSHAT and FNYEAQ (reference sequence). The CDR3 reads CASSSQVGRDSYNEQFF. In nucleotides, the CDR3 is TGTGCTAGCAGCTCACAAGTGGGGAGGGACTCCTACAATGAGCAGTTCTTC.

The chain recombines TRBV10-2 with TRBJ1-1; possible D gene TRBD1, 5 bases. CDR3 length: 12 residues. Germline V lookup: CDR1 WSHSY, CDR2 SAAADI. V lost 8 bases and J lost 1, with 8 bases in between. The CDR3 DNA reads as TGCGCCAGCTCGGGGGGGAACACTGAAGCTTTCTTT. This gives the protein CASSGGNTEAFF.

This chain links TRBV6-5 with TRBJ1-3; no clear D gene. Germline V gene data show CDR1 as MNHEY and CDR2 as SVGAGI. The CDR3 spans 14 residues. The germline V and J ends were trimmed by 6 bases and 2 bases, with 11 bases remaining between them. The CDR3 sequence: CASRRTATGNTIYF. DNA for the CDR3: TGTGCCAGCAGGCGAACAGCTACTGGAAACACCATATATTTT.

The rearrangement joins TRBV4-1 to TRBJ2-1; possibly TRBD2 for D (5 bases). V shed 3 bases and J shed 2 bases, with 17 bases lying between them. CDR1 is MGHRA and CDR2 is YSYEKL in the germline V gene. This CDR3 spans 17 amino acids. The CDR3 here is CASSQAYPRVTYNEQFF. Here the CDR3 DNA reads TGCGCCAGCAGCCAGGCCTACCCGAGGGTCACCTACAATGAGCAGTTCTTC.

The chain carries TRBV11-2 and TRBJ2-5; the match to TRBD2 covers 12 bases. The CDR3 has 16 amino acids. Germline V gene lookup returns CDR1 SGHAT and CDR2 FQNNGV. Trimming removed 5 bases from V and 0 bases from J; junction bases left unmatched: 4. DNA for the CDR3: TGTGCCAGCAGCGGCCTAGCGGGGGGGTACCAAGAGACCCAGTACTTC. It codes for CASSGLAGGYQETQYF. Drawing the rest from reference TRBV11-2 and TRBJ2-5, the complete variable domain is EAGVAQSPRYKIIEKRQSVAFWCNPISGHATLYWYQQILGQGPKLLIQFQNNGVVDDSQLPKDRFSAERLKGVDSTLKIQPAKLEDSAVYLCASSGLAGGYQETQYFGPGTRLLVL.

The genes are TRBV10-3 and TRBJ1-1, with D possibly matching TRBD1 (5 bases). V lost 5 bases and J lost 5, with 18 bases in between. The germline V gene has CDR1 ENHRY and CDR2 SYGVKD. The CDR3 spans 15 residues. The CDR3 reads CAISRFSTPGTEAFF. DNA of the CDR3: TGTGCCATCAGTCGATTTAGCACCCCAGGGACTGAAGCTTTCTTT.

This clone was detected only once. This rearrangement joins TRBV28 to TRBJ1-2; TRBD1 matches 8 bases. The CDR3 has 14 amino acids. From germline, CDR1 is MDHEN and CDR2 SYDVKM. The junction had 7 bases not matched to a gene; V was cut back by 6 bases and J by 4 bases. The CDR3: CASSRQGIFYGYTF. In nucleotides, the CDR3 is TGTGCCAGCAGCCGACAGGGGATCTTCTATGGCTACACCTTC.

The chain recombines TRBV24-1 with TRBJ2-1; 9 nucleotides match TRBD1. Per germline, CDR1 KGHDR and CDR2 SFDVKD. This CDR3 has 17 residues. The V and J ends lost 0 bases and 3 bases, in that order; junction bases with no gene match: 5. The CDR3 sequence: CATSDLREGQGYNEQFF. In nucleotides, the CDR3 is TGTGCCACCAGTGATTTGCGAGAGGGACAGGGCTACAATGAGCAGTTCTTC.

This sequence joins TRBV4-1 and TRBJ1-1; TRBD1 matches 10 bases. Trimming removed 1 base from V and 3 bases from J; junction bases left unmatched: 2. The CDR3 covers 15 residues. CDR1 and CDR2 from the germline V gene are MGHRA and YSYEKL. The CDR3 sequence: CASSQGQGADTEAFF. CDR3 in DNA: TGCGCCAGCAGCCAAGGACAGGGGGCTGACACTGAAGCTTTCTTT.

The chain employs TRBV18 and TRBJ2-5, with D maybe TRBD1 (6 bases). Germline loops: CDR1 KGHSH, CDR2 LQKENI. The CDR3 runs 14 residues. The V end lost 5 bases, the J end lost 0 bases, and 10 bases lay between the germline ends. Written as DNA, the CDR3 is TGTGCCAGCTCAGGACGGACAGACCAAGAGACCCAGTACTTC. It yields the protein CASSGRTDQETQYF.

The V gene is TRBV18, the J gene TRBJ2-7; TRBD1 matches 10 bases. The V gene's germline CDR1 is KGHSH and CDR2 LQKENI. The CDR3 consists of 14 residues. Germline trimming cut 4 bases from V and 3 bases from J; bases unmatched to any gene: 3. CDR3 nucleotides: TGTGCCAGCTCACGGGACAGGGGAATCTACGAGCAGTACTTC. Translated: CASSRDRGIYEQYF.